This T cell receptor beta chain comes out of a study of T cells in Graves' hyperthyroidism and ophthalmopathy. Findings of the study overall: Separating ophthalmopathy from stable hyperthyroidism was achieved by a 13 V-J model.

There are 12 residues in the CDR3. The V end was cut by 8 bases, the J end by 5 bases, with 13 bases between. In germline, CDR1 is KGHSH, CDR2 LQKENI. Disease duration under 2 months; hyperthyroidism patients were aged 18 to 65. Exclusion followed for patients with uncontrolled infection, other autoimmune disease, pregnancy or lactation. Together with thyroid ultrasound, orbital computed tomography, serum thyroxine and TRAb, clinical symptoms were used for diagnoses. Of note for this clonotype: Its specificity is not known.

Amplified regions were TCR beta CDR3 sequences from RNA transcripts. The HTBI primer set served for first-round RT-PCR of the TCR CDR3. TCRdb reprocessed the multiplex PCR reads via MiXCR and lists one record per CDR3 protein. The data show a few hundred thousand distinct CDR3 sequences, with approximately 16% seen just once and about 48% held by the top ten. J is TRBJ2-7 and V is TRBV18; D uncertain. This clonotype was sampled from a man in his forties or fifties with Graves' hyperthyroidism. Material for sequencing was blood. The CDR3 loop reads CASRTEGNEQYF. CDR3 nucleotides: TGTGCCAGCCGCACGGAAGGGAACGAGCAGTACTTC.